The clone carrying this T cell receptor (beta chain) came up a few times. Methods used by the authors: The authors estimated nucleated cell counts from reference gene primer amplification. Sequenced by immunoSEQ multiplex PCR; TCRdb stores in-frame clones only, minus some. That table is the source of V, J and clone size, and D and trimming were worked out from the DNA. The table includes some 260,000 clones, over 70% detected once. Germline lookup yields CDR1 MNHEY and CDR2 SMNVEV (reference sequence). The CDR3 has 14 amino acids. V lost 3 bases and J 1 base, leaving 9 bases between the germline ends. This sample is drawn from a study of blood T cell repertoires in COVID-19. Background on the study: Both acute and convalescent COVID-19 samples were obtained from the United States, Italy and Spain. T cells, B-cell-depleted T cells, or PBMCs supplied cDNA or gDNA.

This TCR derives from an elderly woman with acute or convalescent COVID-19. This chain links TRBV27 with TRBJ1-1, with D possibly being TRBD1 (5 bases). The specimen was peripheral blood. The CDR3 is CASSFLQGNTEAFF. In nucleotides, the CDR3 is TGTGCCAGCAGTTTCCTCCAGGGGAACACTGAAGCTTTCTTT.